Below are 30 T cell receptor beta chains sequenced from a single sample in a study of blood T cells in healthy people across ages. A sample-barcoded 5' primer and a J-beta primer mix were used in a second PCR of roughly 6 to 11 cycles. One entry per CDR3 protein, called by TCRdb with MiXCR from the 5' RACE reads. The table has fewer than 950,000 distinct CDR3 sequences, 36% seen once. The sequencing sample was made of blood. The receptors were gathered from a man aged 18 to 29 in good health.

The chain carries TRBV20-1 and TRBJ2-1; 8 bases map to TRBD2. This CDR3 comprises 14 residues. Germline CDR1 DFQATT, CDR2 SNEGSKA (reference sequence). V trimming: 5 bases; J trimming: 10 bases; junction bases outside the gene matches: 13. CDR3 coding DNA: TGCAGTGCTCCCCGAGGCGGGGGGATCAGAGAGCAGTTCTTC. Its protein is CSAPRGGGIREQFF.

The rearrangement joins TRBV6-5 to TRBJ2-6, with D hard to call. CDR3 length equals 16 residues. V was cut by 4 bases and J by 0 bases, with 10 bases left in between. Germline loops: CDR1 MNHEY, CDR2 SVGAGI. This CDR3 is CASSSGIGSGANVLTF. CDR3 in DNA: TGTGCCAGCAGTTCCGGCATAGGCTCTGGGGCCAACGTCCTGACTTTC.

As concerns this clonotype: Relative to the germline gene, one junction end is altered; a read error may explain this. This sequence joins TRBV18 and TRBJ2-1; TRBD2 agrees at 9 bases. Germline lookup yields CDR1 KGHSH and CDR2 LQKENI. CDR3 length: 15 amino acids. CDR3 in DNA: TGTGCCAGCTCACCACCGACTAGCGGTACCAATGAGCGGTTCTTC. Translating it yields CASSPPTSGTNERFF. The full variable domain, with the rest looked up from reference TRBV18 and TRBJ2-1, is NAGVMQNPRHLVRRRGQEARLRCSPMKGHSHVYWYRQLPEEGLKFMVYLQKENIIDESGMPKERFSAEFPKEGPSILRIQQVVRGDSAAYFCASSPPTSGTNERFFGPGTRLTVL.

V gene TRBV19 combines with J gene TRBJ1-5, with 9 nucleotides matching TRBD1. Looked up from germline, CDR1 is LNHDA and CDR2 is SQIVND (reference sequence). Trimming removed 2 bases from V and 3 bases from J; junction bases left unmatched: 5. The CDR3 loop spans 16 amino acids. CDR3 sequence reads: CASSIRRDRVNQPQHF. Here the CDR3 DNA reads TGTGCCAGTAGTATACGGAGGGACAGGGTCAATCAGCCCCAGCATTTT.

As regards this clonotype: One end of the junction is discordant with germline, which a read error may explain. This sequence joins TRBV12-3 or TRBV12-4 and TRBJ2-3; no firm D call. The CDR3 runs 13 residues. The CDR3 coding sequence is TGTGCCGGCAGTCGACGTAGGACAGATACGCAGTATTTT. This translates into CAGSRRRTDTQYF.

This clonotype was seen a few times. The genes are TRBV5-6 and TRBJ2-7, with D perhaps TRBD1 (6 bases). V was cut by 3 bases and J by 1 base, with 14 bases left in between. This CDR3 has 15 residues. In germline, CDR1 is SGHDT, CDR2 YYEEEE. CDR3 sequence reads: CASSSKTTGSYEQYF. The CDR3 coding sequence is TGTGCCAGCAGCTCCAAGACCACAGGGTCCTACGAGCAGTACTTC.

The chain uses TRBV12-3 or TRBV12-4 and TRBJ1-5; D gene ambiguous. The CDR3 runs 14 residues. The V end lost 6 bases, the J end lost 1 base, and 10 bases lay between the germline ends. The DNA for the CDR3 is TGTGCCAGCAGGCGGACGGAAAGCAATCAGCCCCAGCATTTT. Its translation is CASRRTESNQPQHF.

This clonotype was counted between two and nine times. The chain employs TRBV28 and TRBJ2-3, with a weak D call TRBD2 (5 bases). V was pared by 2 bases and J by 5 bases, with 14 bases between. Germline values: CDR1 MDHEN, CDR2 SYDVKM. This CDR3 has 15 residues. DNA for the CDR3: TGTGCCAGCAGTTTACTGGGAGTGGGTGGAGATACGCAGTATTTT. Residues: CASSLLGVGGDTQYF. Looking up the rest from reference TRBV28 and TRBJ2-3 gives the full variable domain: DVKVTQSSRYLVKRTGEKVFLECVQDMDHENMFWYRQDPGLGLRLIYFSYDVKMKEKGDIPEGYSVSREKKERFSLILESASTNQTSMYLCASSLLGVGGDTQYFGPGTRLTVL.

CDR3 region: CASSQDLGTEAFF. CDR3 nucleotide sequence: TGTGCCAGCAGCCAAGATCTGGGGACTGAAGCTTTCTTT. The chain carries TRBV14 and TRBJ1-1, with no clear D. This CDR3 region has 13 residues. Germline V gene sequence: CDR1 SGHDN, CDR2 FVKESK. The V gene lost 0 bases and the J gene lost 5 bases, with 7 bases spanning the gap.

On this clonotype itself: The junction differs from germline at one of its ends, possibly a read error. The chain combines TRBV6-2 or TRBV6-3 with TRBJ2-6, with D unclear. The germline V gene has CDR1 MNHEY and CDR2 SVGEGT. CDR3 length equals 13 residues. The CDR3 here is CASTGSGTNVLTF. The CDR3 bases are TGTGCCAGCACCGGCTCTGGGACCAACGTCCTGACTTTC.

This clonotype was observed once. The chain is built from TRBV27 and TRBJ2-2; TRBD2 aligns across 10 bases. V lost 0 bases and J lost 6; bases outside the gene matches: 1. This CDR3 contains 15 residues. Germline CDR1 and CDR2: MNHEY and SMNVEV (reference sequence). The CDR3: CASSLSSGGAGELFF. For the CDR3, the DNA is TGTGCCAGCAGTTTATCCAGCGGGGGGGCCGGGGAGCTGTTTTTT.

This clonotype has more than one count but fewer than ten. The rearrangement links TRBV12-3 or TRBV12-4 to TRBJ1-2; no clear D. CDR3 size: 15 residues. V was shortened by 5 bases and J by 8 bases, with 21 bases between the two germline ends. DNA for the CDR3: TGTGCCAGCAGTCTAGGAAGTCTACCGAAGCGGGGCTACACCTTC. The encoded protein is CASSLGSLPKRGYTF.

This clonotype was seen ten or more times. The V and J genes are TRBV6-6 and TRBJ2-3; no reliable D call. Trimming took 2 bases from V and 1 from J, leaving 1 base between them. Germline CDR1 MNHNY, CDR2 SVGAGI (reference sequence). The CDR3 length is 12 residues. In DNA, the CDR3 is TGTGCCAGCAGTTACGGCACAGATACGCAGTATTTT. This sequence encodes CASSYGTDTQYF.

This clonotype was seen a few times. This chain links TRBV5-5 with TRBJ2-1, with TRBD1 matching 7 bases. The junction had 6 bases not matched to a gene; V was cut back by 1 base and J by 5 bases. This CDR3 is 15 amino acids long. The germline V gene encodes CDR1 SGHKS and CDR2 YYEKEE (reference sequence). The CDR3 sequence is CASSLLPGTDNEQFF. The CDR3, as DNA: TGTGCCAGCAGCTTGTTACCTGGGACAGACAATGAGCAGTTCTTC.

In its sample, this clonotype was seen once. The J gene is TRBJ2-5, the V gene TRBV6-2 or TRBV6-3, with 7 nucleotides matching TRBD1. V shed 7 bases and J 11 bases; nucleotides not matched to a gene: 13. CDR1 and CDR2 (germline): MNHEY, SVGEGT. This CDR3 region has 13 residues. CDR3 region: CASKQGQTREQYF. Written as DNA, the CDR3 is TGTGCCAGCAAGCAGGGACAGACTCGAGAGCAGTACTTC.

There are a few counts of this clonotype. The rearrangement uses TRBV7-3 and TRBJ1-1, with 10 bases matching TRBD1. Trimming at V came to 4 bases and at J to 5 bases, leaving 7 bases not matched to a gene. The V gene's germline CDR1 is SGHTA and CDR2 FQGTGA. CDR3 length: 15 amino acids. As DNA, the CDR3 is TGTGCCAGCAGCTCCGGGACAGGGGTTCGAACTGAAGCTTTCTTT. Translating gives CASSSGTGVRTEAFF. The full variable domain, in which reference TRBV7-3 and TRBJ1-1 provide the parts outside the CDR3, is GAGVSQTPSNKVTEKGKYVELRCDPISGHTALYWYRQSLGQGPEFLIYFQGTGAADDSGLPNDRFFAVRPEGSVSTLKIQRTERGDSAVYLCASSSGTGVRTEAFFGQGTRLTVV.

The rearrangement joins TRBV6-1 to TRBJ2-5; unclear D gene. The CDR3 sequence is 16 residues long. The germline V gene has CDR1 MNHNS and CDR2 SASEGT. Between the trimmed V and J ends, which lost 1 base and 5 bases, there was a span of 17 bases. CDR3 bases: TGTGCCAGCAGTGAAGTAGGCTCCTGGGTAAGGGAGACCCAGTACTTC. Protein product: CASSEVGSWVRETQYF.

This clonotype has a count of ten or more. The rearrangement links TRBV5-1 to TRBJ2-1, with D hard to call. Trimming pared 0 bases from V and 9 bases from J, leaving 16 bases between. The germline V gene has CDR1 SGHRS and CDR2 YFSETQ. The CDR3 has 15 residues. This chain's CDR3 is CASSLDSASPPEQFF. CDR3 nucleotide sequence: TGCGCCAGCAGCTTGGACTCGGCCTCGCCACCTGAGCAGTTCTTC. The entire variable domain, with the rest obtained from reference TRBV5-1 and TRBJ2-1, is as follows: KAGVTQTPRYLIKTRGQQVTLSCSPISGHRSVSWYQQTPGQGLQFLFEYFSETQRNKGNFPGRFSGRQFSNSRSEMNVSTLELGDSALYLCASSLDSASPPEQFFGPGTRLTVL.

V gene TRBV18 combines with J gene TRBJ1-4; perhaps TRBD1 as D (6 bases). The CDR3 has 16 amino acids. Germline CDR1 is KGHSH and CDR2 is LQKENI. Trimming took 3 bases from V and 7 from J, leaving 18 bases between them. The CDR3 here is CASSPRSQEGGEKLFF. In DNA form, the CDR3 reads TGTGCCAGCTCACCGCGGTCCCAGGAGGGGGGTGAAAAACTGTTTTTT. Full variable domain (rest looked up from reference TRBV18 and TRBJ1-4): NAGVMQNPRHLVRRRGQEARLRCSPMKGHSHVYWYRQLPEEGLKFMVYLQKENIIDESGMPKERFSAEFPKEGPSILRIQQVVRGDSAAYFCASSPRSQEGGEKLFFGSGTQLSVL.

The chain links TRBV7-9 to TRBJ1-1, with D tentatively TRBD1 (6 bases). V lost 2 bases and J 1 base, leaving 17 bases between the germline ends. Germline V gene lookup returns CDR1 SEHNR and CDR2 FQNEAQ (reference sequence). There are 17 residues in the CDR3. CDR3 residues: CASSLLGTPNSNTEAFF. Written as DNA, the CDR3 is TGTGCCAGCAGCTTATTGGGGACACCGAATTCGAACACTGAAGCTTTCTTT.

Comment on this clonotype: A read error is possible here, since a much larger clone lies one base away. The chain has TRBV12-3 or TRBV12-4 and TRBJ2-7, with 10 bases lining up with TRBD1. The CDR3 contains 15 residues. Trimming cost V 7 bases and J 0 bases; bases outside gene matches: 6. The CDR3, as DNA: TGTGCCAGCACCTGGGACAGGGGCAGCTCCTACGAGCAGTACTTC. It encodes CASTWDRGSSYEQYF.

This chain uses TRBV7-2 with TRBJ2-1; unclear D gene. V was shortened by 5 bases and J by 4 bases, with 9 bases between the two germline ends. The CDR3 is 13 residues long. Germline values: CDR1 SGHTA, CDR2 FQGNSA. The CDR3 spells CASSASIYNEQFF. The CDR3 DNA reads TGTGCCAGCAGCGCCTCGATATACAATGAGCAGTTCTTC.

The chain recombines TRBV7-9 with TRBJ2-3, with D unclear. The CDR3 runs to 14 residues. The germline gives CDR1 SEHNR, CDR2 FQNEAQ (reference sequence). Trimming took 6 bases from V and 4 from J, leaving 14 bases between them. The CDR3 sequence: CASRSELKADTQYF. Written as DNA, the CDR3 is TGTGCCAGCAGGTCTGAGTTAAAAGCAGATACGCAGTATTTT.

There are many counts of this clonotype. The chain links TRBV7-2 to TRBJ2-1, with TRBD2 matching over 8 bases. CDR3 length: 17 amino acids. CDR1 and CDR2 (germline): SGHTA, FQGNSA. Germline trimming cut 2 bases from V and 4 bases from J; bases unmatched to any gene: 10. The CDR3 DNA sequence: TGTGCCAGCAGCTTACGGGACTCCGGGACTAGATACAATGAGCAGTTCTTC. Encoded protein: CASSLRDSGTRYNEQFF. Complete variable domain (other parts from reference TRBV7-2 and TRBJ2-1): GAGVSQSPSNKVTEKGKDVELRCDPISGHTALYWYRQSLGQGLEFLIYFQGNSAPDKSGLPSDRFSAERTGGSVSTLTIQRTQQEDSAVYLCASSLRDSGTRYNEQFFGPGTRLTVL.

This clonotype appeared many times. This sequence joins TRBV5-1 and TRBJ2-5, with D uncertain. The CDR3 loop spans 14 amino acids. Germline lookup yields CDR1 SGHRS and CDR2 YFSETQ. V was shortened by 0 bases and J by 1 base, with 7 bases between the two germline ends. CDR3: CASSLGASQETQYF. DNA of the CDR3: TGCGCCAGCAGCTTGGGGGCCAGCCAAGAGACCCAGTACTTC.

V is TRBV12-5 and J is TRBJ2-1; 9 nucleotides match TRBD2. The CDR3 runs 15 residues. Germline values: CDR1 LGHNT, CDR2 FRNRAP. Unmatched junction bases numbered 7, after V lost 2 bases and J lost 8 bases. The CDR3 loop reads CASGLSPGLAYEQFF. The DNA for the CDR3 is TGTGCTAGTGGTTTGTCGCCGGGACTAGCCTATGAGCAGTTCTTC.

V gene TRBV19 combines with J gene TRBJ2-3; 13 bases align to TRBD2. Germline V gene sequence: CDR1 LNHDA, CDR2 SQIVND (reference sequence). CDR3 size: 18 residues. V shed 3 bases and J 1 base; nucleotides not matched to a gene: 7. The CDR3 bases are TGTGCCAGTAGTATGCCCCGGACTAGCGGGGGCCGCACAGATACGCAGTATTTT. Its protein product is CASSMPRTSGGRTDTQYF. Drawing the rest from reference TRBV19 and TRBJ2-3, the complete variable domain is DGGITQSPKYLFRKEGQNVTLSCEQNLNHDAMYWYRQDPGQGLRLIYYSQIVNDFQKGDIAEGYSVSREKKESFPLTVTSAQKNPTAFYLCASSMPRTSGGRTDTQYFGPGTRLTVL.

This clonotype was detected ten times or more. This chain uses TRBV7-3 with TRBJ1-2; D not resolved. V shed 4 bases and J shed 6 bases, with 12 bases lying between them. Looked up from germline, CDR1 is SGHTA and CDR2 is FQGTGA. This CDR3 spans 13 amino acids. CDR3 amino acids: CASSSNREDGYTF. The CDR3 DNA sequence: TGTGCCAGCAGCTCAAATCGGGAAGATGGCTACACCTTC. The full variable domain, in which reference TRBV7-3 and TRBJ1-2 provide the parts outside the CDR3, is GAGVSQTPSNKVTEKGKYVELRCDPISGHTALYWYRQSLGQGPEFLIYFQGTGAADDSGLPNDRFFAVRPEGSVSTLKIQRTERGDSAVYLCASSSNREDGYTFGSGTRLTVV.

This clonotype was seen ten or more times. The V and J genes are TRBV12-3 or TRBV12-4 and TRBJ1-2; a possible D gene is TRBD1 (6 bases). The V end was cut by 6 bases, the J end by 4 bases, with 12 bases between. The CDR3 extends over 13 amino acids. The CDR3 sequence: CASSLRGGYGYTF. CDR3 in DNA: TGTGCCAGCAGCCTAAGGGGGGGCTATGGCTACACCTTC.

The sample holds a few counts of this clonotype. The chain is built from TRBV10-3 and TRBJ1-6; tentative D call: TRBD1 (6 bases). The CDR3 contains 16 residues. V was shortened by 6 bases and J by 0 bases, with 12 bases between the two germline ends. Germline V gene lookup returns CDR1 ENHRY and CDR2 SYGVKD. This CDR3 reads CAISQTGSSYNSPLHF. The CDR3 DNA follows: TGTGCCATCAGCCAGACAGGTAGCTCCTATAATTCACCCCTCCACTTT.